This TCR beta chain was captured by sequencing in a study of T cells in Graves' hyperthyroidism and ophthalmopathy (dated by TCRdb to about 2019). With regard to the full study: To identify TCR V-J signatures that set the groups apart, the researchers used a discovery cohort of 90 to 100 patients, made up of roughly 45 with Graves' ophthalmopathy and about 60 with stable Graves' hyperthyroidism. An independent validation cohort of about 19 hyperthyroidism patients and 15 or so patients who later progressed to ophthalmopathy tested prospective prediction of ophthalmopathy. The 85 to 100 discovery patients were divided at random into training and test sets in a 7:3 ratio. In roughly six Graves' hyperthyroidism patients, the study also compared T-cell repertoires from thyroid tissue with T-cell repertoires from blood. After sampling, hyperthyroidism patients received methimazole starting at 30 mg daily, and ophthalmopathy patients received high-dose intravenous methylprednisolone. TCR Vbeta CDR3 sequencing of 120 to 150 peripheral blood samples (43 ophthalmopathy, about 74 hyperthyroidism and some 17 progressor patients) is reported in the paper.

A patient counted as having stable Graves' hyperthyroidism if no progression to ophthalmopathy occurred over 18 months of follow-up. The hyperthyroidism patients were between 18 and 65 years old and newly diagnosed, with a disease duration of less than 2 months. Patients with uncontrolled infections, other autoimmune diseases, pregnancy or lactation were excluded. Diagnoses were established on the basis of clinical symptoms, serum thyroxine and TRAb, thyroid ultrasound, and orbital computed tomography. Total RNA was extracted using Trizol reagent, and RNA quality was assessed on an Agilent 2100 Bioanalyzer. A note on this clonotype: It lacks a known antigen. Base qualities are not recorded, but no much larger clone differs from it by a single base.

Reading the germline V gene gives CDR1 MGHDK and CDR2 SYGVNS. The CDR3 covers 14 residues, taking in both the cysteine and the phenylalanine. Here the CDR3 DNA is all that survives: 42 bases in frame from base 1. What the study reported, not specific to this receptor: Sample size was not statistically predetermined, and blinding of investigators to group allocation was not performed. Ophthalmopathy was separated from stable hyperthyroidism by a 13 V-J signature model, with over 85% sensitivity and just over 81% specificity obtained in cross-validation and 80%/75% obtained in testing. In validation, the model predicted progression to ophthalmopathy a median of approximately 6.6 months before onset, with approximately 68% sensitivity and roughly 73% specificity. Most expanded thyroid clonotypes (frequency above 0.001) were also detected in blood, a finding suggesting that blood repertoires may reflect thyroid immune responses.

The TCR beta CDR3 regions were amplified from the RNA transcripts. For the first round of RT-PCR on the TCR CDR3, the HTBI primer set was used together with the Qiagen OneStep RT-PCR kit. A second multiplex PCR round built the libraries, followed by size selection and purification. Libraries were sequenced paired-end with 100 bp reads on an Illumina HiSeq2000. As for the authors' bioinformatics: SOAPnuke was used to process the raw data, with reads discarded if the reads contained adapters or uncalled bases, had a mean Phred below 15, or lacked an exact constant-primer or identifier match. High-quality paired reads were merged using COPE v1.2.5, and each unique nucleotide sequence was defined as a clonotype. MiTCR v1.1 was used to align clonotypes to the IMGT TRBV, TRBD and TRBJ reference segments. Analysis was restricted to V-J combinations with a frequency above 0.0001, which covered roughly 99% of repertoires. The TCS score was defined as the ratio of F50 (clonal expansion) to E x V (chaos), calculated using BLOSUM62-based TCRdist between CDR3 peptides within each V-J. Welch's t-statistics and random forest reduced 450 to 600 V-J features to some 14, which were used in a naive Bayes classifier (R e1071). TCRdb trimmed the raw reads at Q25, called clones with MiXCR and kept productive beta chains. Duplicate CDR3 protein sequences are folded into a single record with the most common DNA and genes. The V and J calls reflect TCRdb's pipeline rather than the authors' work. The sample table shows under 700,000 distinct CDR3 sequences, and about 45% are seen once. The ten top clones hold roughly 8.2% of the sample.

The sequence links TRBV25-1 to TRBJ1-2, with the D gene too uncertain to name. Sequenced sample: peripheral blood or thyroid tissue (not recorded which). This receptor was identified in a woman between 18 and 29 years old with Graves' hyperthyroidism. Donor details come from another sample of the same person, matched by shared clones. The nucleotide sequence reads as follows: TGTGCTAGAGATGTGGGGTTAGCTAACTATGGCTACACCTTC. The translation is CARDVGLANYGYTF.